The sequence of this T cell receptor beta chain was determined in a study of human T cells and chemical hapten exposure. The overall study: The study traced per-sample TCR yield variation mainly to small differences in pooled library volumes.

Before extraction, the whole blood was not fractionated, and total RNA was taken from it. This clonotype occurred many times. Antigen unknown. CDR3 length: 17 amino acids. Germline CDR1 reads MNHEY; CDR2 reads SVGAGI. The J segment lost 6 bases and the V segment lost 6 bases, leaving 17 bases of the junction unmatched. In the original processing: Across samples, TCR counts had a median of roughly 98,000 and ranged from about 20,000 to 750,000. TCRdb ran MiXCR on the 5' RACE reads and lists one entry per CDR3 protein. TCRdb's processing, not the authors' own work, is the source of the V and J calls. The sample has 150,000 or so distinct CDR3 sequences, roughly 4.1% seen once. Points from the study as a whole: TCRs exceeding 1 in 1000 frequency stayed unchanged with DPC sensitization.

The chain couples TRBV6-5 to TRBJ2-1, with TRBD2 matching over 7 bases. The TCR was taken from a female donor in good health. The CDR3: CASRKGEGQGLLNEQFF. The DNA for the CDR3 is TGTGCCAGCAGAAAAGGGGAGGGGCAGGGTCTCCTCAATGAGCAGTTCTTC.